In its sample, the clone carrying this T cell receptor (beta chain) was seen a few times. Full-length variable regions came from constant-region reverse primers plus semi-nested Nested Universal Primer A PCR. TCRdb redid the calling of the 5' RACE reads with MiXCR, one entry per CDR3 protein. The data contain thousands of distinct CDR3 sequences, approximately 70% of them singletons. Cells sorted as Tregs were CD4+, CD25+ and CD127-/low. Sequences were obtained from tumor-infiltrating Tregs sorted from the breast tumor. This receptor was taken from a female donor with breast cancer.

CDR3 loop: CASSPLGGETQYF. DNA for the CDR3: TGTGCCAGCAGTCCGCTAGGGGGGGAGACCCAGTACTTC. V usage is TRBV12-3 or TRBV12-4 and J usage is TRBJ2-5, with D possibly being TRBD1 or TRBD2 (6 bases each). The V end was cut by 5 bases, the J end by 5 bases, with 12 bases between. This CDR3 has 13 residues.